Shown below are 11 T cell receptor beta chains from a single sample sequenced in a study of CD8 T cells in ankylosing spondylitis. TCRdb reprocessed the 5' RACE reads with MiXCR, giving one entry per CDR3 protein. Of under 250,000 distinct CDR3 sequences in the sample, more than 25% were seen once. Sequencing used blood, either unsorted or a sorted T cell fraction (not recorded which). These receptors all stem from a male donor with ankylosing spondylitis or in good health (not recorded which).

The sample holds one count of this clonotype. Its ends do not fully match the called genes, so a read error is possible. V usage is TRBV10-3 and J usage is TRBJ2-1, with TRBD2 identical over 8 bases. The CDR3 runs to 12 residues. CDR1 ENHRY and CDR2 SYGVKD come from the germline V gene. The CDR3 DNA sequence: TGTGCCATCAGTGAGTCGAAGAGCGGGAGCCTCTTC. Its protein product is CAISESKSGSLF.

Many counts were recorded for this clonotype. The J gene is TRBJ2-1, the V gene TRBV12-3 or TRBV12-4; 9 nucleotides agree with TRBD1. The CDR3 totals 16 residues. Germline trimming cut 6 bases from V and 3 bases from J; bases unmatched to any gene: 9. CDR3 nucleotide sequence: TGTGCCAGCAGCGAAACAGGGGGCGCAAACTACAATGAGCAGTTCTTC. Translated: CASSETGGANYNEQFF.

The V and J genes are TRBV13 and TRBJ2-7; D might be TRBD1 (6 bases). In germline, CDR1 is PRHDT, CDR2 FYEKMQ (reference sequence). The CDR3 consists of 13 residues. The V gene lost 1 base and the J gene lost 6 bases, with 10 bases spanning the gap. The CDR3: CASSLEQGGEQYF. In DNA, the CDR3 is TGTGCCAGCAGCTTAGAACAGGGCGGCGAGCAGTACTTC.

This clonotype was counted a single time. The chain has TRBV29-1 and TRBJ1-2; TRBD1 matches 7 bases. CDR3 size: 17 residues. Germline V gene lookup returns CDR1 SQVTM and CDR2 ANQGSEA. V lost 7 bases to trimming and J lost 4 bases; unmatched junction nucleotides: 21. The CDR3 nucleotides are TGCAGCGCAAAAAGGCAGACAGGGAGAGGGGTTGGCTATGGCTACACCTTC. This codes for CSAKRQTGRGVGYGYTF.

The rearrangement joins TRBV5-5 to TRBJ1-5; D unresolved. The germline V gene encodes CDR1 SGHKS and CDR2 YYEKEE (reference sequence). The CDR3 has 14 residues. The ends were cut back, 2 bases at V and 5 bases at J, with 11 bases in the middle. CDR3 nucleotides: TGTGCCAGCAGCTTATCGGCCAAGGATCAGCCCCAGCATTTT. Translating it yields CASSLSAKDQPQHF.

Many counts were recorded for this clonotype. J is TRBJ1-1 and V is TRBV20-1; TRBD1 matches at 8 bases. Trimming took 4 bases from V and 13 from J; bases not matched to a gene: 14. CDR3 length equals 13 residues. Per germline, CDR1 DFQATT and CDR2 SNEGSKA (reference sequence). The CDR3 DNA reads TGCAGTGCTAAAGCAGGGGGCGGGCCGGAGAGTTTCTTT. Amino acids: CSAKAGGGPESFF.

The rearrangement uses TRBV20-1 and TRBJ2-7; 8 bases fit TRBD1. The CDR3 length is 12 residues. J lost 5 bases, V lost 3 bases, and 3 bases had no gene match. The V gene's germline CDR1 is DFQATT and CDR2 SNEGSKA (reference sequence). As DNA, the CDR3 is TGCAGTGCTAGGGACAGGGTCAACGAGCAGTACTTC. Protein sequence: CSARDRVNEQYF.

This chain links TRBV10-3 with TRBJ1-2, with D tentatively TRBD1 (5 bases). Germline CDR1 is ENHRY and CDR2 is SYGVKD. V was pared by 6 bases and J by 2 bases, with 10 bases between. The CDR3 is 13 amino acids. In DNA, the CDR3 is TGTGCCATCAGAGTGGAGGGGAACTATGGCTACACCTTC. The encoded protein is CAIRVEGNYGYTF.

By frequency in the sample, this clonotype is medium-sized. This chain links TRBV29-1 with TRBJ2-7, with 11 positions matching TRBD2. The V gene's germline CDR1 is SQVTM and CDR2 ANQGSEA. This CDR3 region has 13 residues. V was pared by 6 bases and J by 4 bases, with 5 bases of the junction left unmatched. CDR3 nucleotides: TGCAGCGTAGAGACTAGCGGGAAGTACGAGCAGTACTTC. It specifies CSVETSGKYEQYF.

This clonotype was observed a few times. This chain links TRBV20-1 with TRBJ2-1; TRBD2 aligns across 7 bases. The CDR3 runs 16 residues. Germline trimming cut 5 bases from V and 5 bases from J; bases unmatched to any gene: 15. Germline V gives CDR1 DFQATT, CDR2 SNEGSKA (reference sequence). In DNA form, the CDR3 reads TGCAGTGCTCAATCGAGCCAGCGGGGAACGAACAATGAGCAGTTCTTC. Translation: CSAQSSQRGTNNEQFF.

The chain employs TRBV10-3 and TRBJ2-1; D unclear. Germline V gene data show CDR1 as ENHRY and CDR2 as SYGVKD. V was clipped by 4 bases and J by 6 bases, with 13 bases between them. The CDR3 covers 14 residues. The CDR3 DNA sequence: TGTGCCATCAGTGTTGAGGCAGTTACCAATGAGCAGTTCTTC. Translating gives CAISVEAVTNEQFF.